This T cell receptor beta chain was retrieved from a study of blood T cell repertoires in COVID-19. The CDR3 contains 16 residues. V lost 4 bases, J lost 4 bases, and 16 bases lay in between. In germline, CDR1 is MNHEY, CDR2 SVGAGI. Profiled with immunoSEQ multiplex PCR; TCRdb holds only in-frame clones, not every one. The table shows about 250,000 clones, with roughly 91% occurring only once. This clonotype was sampled from a man in his forties who had recovered from COVID-19. Source material: PBMCs or T cells enriched from blood (not recorded which). The chain links TRBV6-5 to TRBJ1-4; possible D gene TRBD1, 5 bases. The CDR3 bases are TGTGCCAGCAGTTCGCCTGGGGTGGGGGGTAATGAAAAACTGTTTTTT. Translation gives CASSSPGVGGNEKLFF.